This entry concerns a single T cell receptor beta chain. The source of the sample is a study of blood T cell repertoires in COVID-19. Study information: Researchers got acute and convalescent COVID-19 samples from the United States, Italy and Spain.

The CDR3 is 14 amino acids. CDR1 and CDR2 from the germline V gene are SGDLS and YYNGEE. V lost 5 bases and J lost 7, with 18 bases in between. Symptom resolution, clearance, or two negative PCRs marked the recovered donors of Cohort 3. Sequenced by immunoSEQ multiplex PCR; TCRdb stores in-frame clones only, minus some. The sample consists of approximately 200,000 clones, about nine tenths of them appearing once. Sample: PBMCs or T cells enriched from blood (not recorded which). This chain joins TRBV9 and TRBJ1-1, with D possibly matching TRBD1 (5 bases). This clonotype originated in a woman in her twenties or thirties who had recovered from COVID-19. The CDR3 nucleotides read TGTGCCAGCAGTCAGAGGGGAGGGCCGGATGAAGCTTTCTTT. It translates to CASSQRGGPDEAFF.